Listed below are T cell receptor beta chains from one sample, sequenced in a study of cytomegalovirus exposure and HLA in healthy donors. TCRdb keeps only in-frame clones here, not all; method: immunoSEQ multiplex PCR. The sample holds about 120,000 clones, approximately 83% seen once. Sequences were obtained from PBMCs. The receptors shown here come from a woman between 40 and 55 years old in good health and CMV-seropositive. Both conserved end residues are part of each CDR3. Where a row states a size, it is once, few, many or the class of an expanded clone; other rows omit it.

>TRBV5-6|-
CASSLVAGSTDTQYF
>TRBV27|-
CASSFPVVAGKGEEDYNEQFF
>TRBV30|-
CACTGRGQGFDEQFF
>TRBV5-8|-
CASQTEINTEAFF
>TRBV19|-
CASSVHSGNTIYF
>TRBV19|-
CASSETSVLYTGNEQFF
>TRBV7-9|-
CSSSPRGGSYTGELFF
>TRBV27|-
CASSRQGFYEQYF
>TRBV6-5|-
CASSATGGHEQFF
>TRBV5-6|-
CASSSRAGTHHNEQFF
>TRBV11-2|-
CASSSGGGVPNQPQHF
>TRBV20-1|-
CSAQDRGEAFF
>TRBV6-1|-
CASSGGLAGSGGKQFF
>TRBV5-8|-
CASGTADSYEQYF
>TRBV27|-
CASSSRTSGRFYTQYF
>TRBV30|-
CAWSSGTGGLSGELFF
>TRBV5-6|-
CASSLLGPANTEAFF
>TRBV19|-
CASSSGLAGTPYEQYF
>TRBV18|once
CASSPLGTGVQPQHF
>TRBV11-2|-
CASRRTVASGSTDTQYF
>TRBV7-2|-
CASSLAGGTNQETQYF
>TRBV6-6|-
CASNPGLVRDTQYF
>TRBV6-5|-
CASSYVGRGEQYF
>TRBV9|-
CASSADGIPQDEQYF
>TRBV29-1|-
CSVEEITHPGDSYEQYF
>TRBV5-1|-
CASSLISSGSYEQYF
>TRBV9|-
CASSAWGQPLGANYGYTF
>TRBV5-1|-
CASNDDRESFKDTQYF
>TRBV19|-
CASSGPGTQTSNQPQHF
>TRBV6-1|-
CASRGIGMNTEAFF
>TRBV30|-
CAWATGTSHEQYF
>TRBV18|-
CASSPLGGGGANVLTF
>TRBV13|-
CASSSEGAGQETQYF
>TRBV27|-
CASSFDSSYEQYF
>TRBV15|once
CATSTRLGGVDEQFF
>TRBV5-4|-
CASSNLDTATEAFF
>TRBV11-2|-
CASRITQGKGEQYF